Below, 29 T cell receptor beta chains from the same sample are listed, as sequenced in a study of blood T cells in healthy people across ages. Using a J-beta primer mix together with a sample-barcoded 5' primer, a second PCR was run for about 6 to 11 cycles. A single record per CDR3 protein comes from TCRdb applying MiXCR to the 5' RACE reads. Here the sample spans approximately 850,000 distinct CDR3 sequences, approximately 48% being singletons. The sequenced sample consisted of blood. The receptors shown here come from a man between 60 and 70 years old in good health.

CDR3 nucleotides: TGTGCCAGCAGTTACCTTGCGGGGTTGAATCAGCCCCAGCATTTT. Translating it yields CASSYLAGLNQPQHF. The chain couples TRBV6-2 or TRBV6-3 to TRBJ1-5; D is unclear. Germline V gives CDR1 MNHEY, CDR2 SVGEGT. The length of the CDR3 is 15 residues. V dropped 2 bases and J dropped 4 bases, with 12 bases sitting between them.

This chain uses TRBV7-9 with TRBJ1-1; 7 bases align to TRBD1. The CDR3 length is 12 residues. V trimming: 7 bases; J trimming: 8 bases; junction bases outside the gene matches: 7. Germline values: CDR1 SEHNR, CDR2 FQNEAQ (reference sequence). The CDR3 spells CASIVFRGEAFF. For the CDR3, the DNA is TGTGCCAGCATCGTTTTCAGGGGGGAAGCTTTCTTT.

This chain links TRBV4-1 with TRBJ2-1; 8 bases map to TRBD1. This CDR3 is 16 amino acids long. The germline V gene encodes CDR1 MGHRA and CDR2 YSYEKL. The J segment lost 7 bases and the V segment lost 5 bases, leaving 13 bases of the junction unmatched. Written as DNA, the CDR3 is TGCGCCAGCAGCGCCCTTGGACAGGGCCGATCGAATGAGCAGTTCTTC. Its protein is CASSALGQGRSNEQFF.

This clonotype was detected only a few times. The chain employs TRBV3-1 and TRBJ2-7, with 10 bases that match TRBD2. This CDR3 spans 16 amino acids. Germline loops: CDR1 LGHDT, CDR2 YNNKEL (reference sequence). V lost 1 base, J lost 2 bases, and 5 bases stayed unmatched. CDR3 region: CASSQGLAGDPYEQYF. CDR3 sequence (DNA): TGTGCCAGCAGCCAAGGCCTAGCGGGGGACCCCTACGAGCAGTACTTC.

The rearrangement uses TRBV2 and TRBJ2-4; 7 bases are a match to TRBD1. The J call is uncertain, as TRBJ2-7 better fits the DNA end. Germline V gene sequence: CDR1 SNHLY, CDR2 FYNNEI. CDR3 length: 14 amino acids. The CDR3 bases are TGTGCCAGCAGAGAGGACAGGTTATCCTACGAGCAGTACTTC. Translating it yields CASREDRLSYEQYF.

The chain is built from TRBV6-2 or TRBV6-3 and TRBJ2-1, with 9 nucleotides matching TRBD1. The CDR3 loop spans 14 amino acids. In germline, CDR1 is MNHEY, CDR2 SVGEGT. V dropped 4 bases and J dropped 9; count of bases not matched to a gene: 7. In DNA, the CDR3 is TGTGCCAGCAGTTTGACAGGGGGAAACTTTGAGCAGTTCTTC. Residues: CASSLTGGNFEQFF.

The genes are TRBV20-1 and TRBJ2-5, with a possible D match to TRBD2 (5 bases). The length of the CDR3 is 12 residues. Germline V gene data show CDR1 as DFQATT and CDR2 as SNEGSKA (reference sequence). Deletions cut 6 bases from V and 11 bases from J, with 19 bases between. The CDR3 sequence is CSAGEVSFEQYF. CDR3 coding DNA: TGCAGTGCGGGAGAGGTGTCGTTTGAGCAGTACTTC.

The gene calls are TRBV9 and TRBJ2-1; D is undetermined. The CDR3 sequence is 16 residues long. Germline CDR1 reads SGDLS; CDR2 reads YYNGEE. The V end was cut by 3 bases, the J end by 5 bases, with 18 bases between. This CDR3 reads CASSAEPPGGHNEQFF. CDR3 nucleotide sequence: TGTGCCAGCAGCGCTGAGCCCCCCGGTGGTCACAATGAGCAGTTCTTC.

This clonotype has ten or more counts. This chain connects TRBV29-1 to TRBJ2-2, with a possible D match to TRBD1 (5 bases). V was cut by 2 bases and J by 4 bases, with 5 bases left in between. The CDR3 is 12 residues long. The germline gives CDR1 SQVTM, CDR2 ANQGSEA. The chain's CDR3 is CSVERGTGELFF. CDR3 nucleotide sequence: TGCAGCGTTGAAAGGGGCACCGGGGAGCTGTTTTTT.

V usage is TRBV5-1 and J usage is TRBJ2-3, with TRBD2 matching over 9 bases. V lost 5 bases, J lost 2 bases, and 6 bases stayed unmatched. The CDR3 sequence is 15 residues long. Germline CDR1 SGHRS, CDR2 YFSETQ. The CDR3 DNA is TGCGCCAGCAGATCGGTAGCGGGGGTCACAGATACGCAGTATTTT. Protein: CASRSVAGVTDTQYF.

The rearrangement links TRBV4-3 to TRBJ2-5, with 7 bases fitting TRBD2. The CDR3 is 14 amino acids. The V segment lost 4 bases and the J segment 11 bases; nucleotides outside the gene matches: 13. From germline, CDR1 is LGHNA and CDR2 YSLEER. DNA of the CDR3: TGCGCCAGCAGCCCCTTGTCGGGGAGGGATGAGCAGTACTTC. Translated, it gives CASSPLSGRDEQYF.

This chain links TRBV20-1 with TRBJ2-3; D call uncertain. The germline CDR1 and CDR2 sequences are DFQATT and SNEGSKA (reference sequence). The ends were cut back, 7 bases at V and 4 bases at J, with 12 bases in the middle. The CDR3 totals 12 residues. As DNA, the CDR3 is TGCAGTGTTCCCGGTCGGGCAGATACGCAGTATTTT. It is translated as CSVPGRADTQYF.

This clonotype has a count of ten or more. The genes are TRBV5-1 and TRBJ2-3; D is undetermined. The CDR3 consists of 17 residues. Germline CDR1 reads SGHRS; CDR2 reads YFSETQ. V lost 0 bases, J lost 2 bases, and 16 bases lay in between. CDR3 DNA sequence: TGCGCCAGCAGCTTGGAGTTTGTAGGGTCCTCCACAGATACGCAGTATTTT. This translates into CASSLEFVGSSTDTQYF.

The V call is TRBV5-1, the J call TRBJ1-1; possible D gene TRBD1, 5 bases. The CDR3 is made up of 16 amino acids. The V and J ends lost 4 bases and 0 bases respectively, with 16 bases between them. Germline CDR1 SGHRS, CDR2 YFSETQ. The CDR3 region has the DNA TGCGCCAGCAGCCTGCGACAGCCGGCTATGAACACTGAAGCTTTCTTT. Translated: CASSLRQPAMNTEAFF.

This clonotype occurred many times. The chain combines TRBV29-1 with TRBJ1-2, with D unclear. CDR3 length: 14 residues. Germline lookup yields CDR1 SQVTM and CDR2 ANQGSEA. V was shortened by 3 bases and J by 7 bases, with 18 bases between the two germline ends. The CDR3 region is CSVDSVLKSGGYTF. The CDR3 coding sequence is TGCAGCGTTGACTCGGTACTCAAAAGCGGTGGCTACACCTTC.

This sequence joins TRBV6-2 or TRBV6-3 and TRBJ2-5; perhaps D is TRBD1 or TRBD2 (5 bases each). Germline loops: CDR1 MNHEY, CDR2 SVGEGT. V shed 0 bases and J shed 2 bases, with 25 bases lying between them. CDR3 length equals 20 residues. This CDR3 reads CASSYSKGRSKAIRQETQYF. The CDR3 DNA is TGTGCCAGCAGTTACTCGAAGGGGAGATCGAAAGCTATACGACAAGAGACCCAGTACTTC.

This clonotype was picked up many times. The V and J genes are TRBV29-1 and TRBJ2-7, with TRBD2 as a possible D gene (6 bases). CDR1 is SQVTM and CDR2 is ANQGSEA in the germline V gene. V lost 5 bases and J lost 5, with 10 bases in between. The CDR3 consists of 11 residues. CDR3 sequence (DNA): TGCAGCGTTTATGGGGGGAACGAGCAGTACTTC. Its translation: CSVYGGNEQYF.

About this clonotype: Compared with germline, one end of the junction differs, possibly owing to a read error. The chain uses TRBV10-3 and TRBJ2-5; TRBD2 aligns across 11 bases. Germline V gene data show CDR1 as ENHRY and CDR2 as SYGVKD. CDR3 size: 15 residues. CDR3 sequence reads: CVISGSGGAAKTQYF. CDR3 in DNA: TGTGTCATCAGTGGTAGCGGGGGGGCGGCAAAGACCCAGTACTTC.

This clonotype was picked up a small number of times. The V gene is TRBV29-1, the J gene TRBJ2-1; 11 bases are a match to TRBD2. The junction had 7 bases not matched to a gene; V was cut back by 0 bases and J by 6 bases. The CDR3 is 16 amino acids. The V gene's germline CDR1 is SQVTM and CDR2 ANQGSEA. The CDR3 protein is CSVEDTGSGGGNEQFF. CDR3 in DNA: TGCAGCGTTGAAGATACAGGTAGCGGGGGGGGCAATGAGCAGTTCTTC.

This clonotype was counted a few times. In DNA, the CDR3 is TGTGCCAGCAGCCCCGGGACAGAGACCATGAACACTGAAGCTTTCTTT. Translation: CASSPGTETMNTEAFF. The chain has TRBV11-1 and TRBJ1-1; the match to TRBD1 covers 7 bases. CDR3 length equals 16 residues. Germline V gives CDR1 SGHAT, CDR2 FQDESV (reference sequence). V dropped 5 bases and J dropped 0; count of bases not matched to a gene: 9.

This clonotype has only a few counts. The V and J genes are TRBV14 and TRBJ2-5, with TRBD1 identical over 11 bases. This CDR3 region has 16 residues. The J segment lost 11 bases and the V segment lost 4 bases, leaving 15 bases of the junction unmatched. The germline V gene has CDR1 SGHDN and CDR2 FVKESK. CDR3 nucleotides: TGTGCCAGCAGCCCGCCCAGGACAGGGGGCCTTCGGGAGCAGTACTTC. Its protein is CASSPPRTGGLREQYF.

V is TRBV3-1 and J is TRBJ2-6; TRBD1 might be the D (5 bases). CDR3 length: 17 residues. V lost 5 bases, J lost 2 bases, and 16 bases lay in between. The germline V gene has CDR1 LGHDT and CDR2 YNNKEL (reference sequence). CDR3 loop: CASSLPLTGTGANVLTF. CDR3 DNA: TGTGCCAGCAGCTTACCCTTAACAGGCACTGGGGCCAACGTCCTGACTTTC.

This clonotype has a handful of counts. The chain links TRBV5-1 to TRBJ2-1; a possible D gene is TRBD1 (5 bases). Germline CDR1 and CDR2: SGHRS and YFSETQ. V dropped 4 bases and J dropped 6 bases, with 23 bases sitting between them. This CDR3 is 17 amino acids long. As DNA, the CDR3 is TGCGCCAGCAGCCAAGGGTCTCTAACCATTGGGGCCAATGAGCAGTTCTTC. Translated: CASSQGSLTIGANEQFF. Full variable domain (rest looked up from reference TRBV5-1 and TRBJ2-1): KAGVTQTPRYLIKTRGQQVTLSCSPISGHRSVSWYQQTPGQGLQFLFEYFSETQRNKGNFPGRFSGRQFSNSRSEMNVSTLELGDSALYLCASSQGSLTIGANEQFFGPGTRLTVL.

V usage is TRBV7-3 and J usage is TRBJ2-1; tentative D call: TRBD1 (5 bases). The CDR3 spans 12 residues. Trimming stripped 4 bases from V and 11 bases from J, with 12 bases between. CDR1 SGHTA and CDR2 FQGTGA come from the germline V gene. The CDR3 DNA follows: TGTGCCAGCAGCTCTTATCAGGGCCAGCAGTTCTTC. As protein: CASSSYQGQQFF.

The chain has TRBV20-1 and TRBJ2-1, with D unclear. V was shortened by 4 bases and J by 4 bases, with 5 bases between the two germline ends. The CDR3 is 11 amino acids. Germline values: CDR1 DFQATT, CDR2 SNEGSKA (reference sequence). CDR3 sequence (DNA): TGCAGTGCTACAGATTACAATGAGCAGTTCTTC. Amino acid sequence: CSATDYNEQFF.

J is TRBJ2-7 and V is TRBV5-5; TRBD2 might be the D (7 bases). CDR1 and CDR2 from the germline V gene are SGHKS and YYEKEE (reference sequence). V gave up 5 bases and J gave up 5 bases, with 23 bases separating them. The CDR3 runs to 16 residues. In DNA, the CDR3 is TGTGCCAGCAGTTTCCGCCTGGGGGGGGGGCCTAACGAGCAGTACTTC. Translated, it gives CASSFRLGGGPNEQYF.

The chain links TRBV11-2 to TRBJ2-1, with TRBD2 as a possible D gene (6 bases). Germline CDR1 and CDR2: SGHAT and FQNNGV. This CDR3 spans 13 amino acids. The germline V and J ends were trimmed by 3 bases and 15 bases, with 18 bases remaining between them. The CDR3 coding sequence is TGTGCCAGCAGCTTCCCCCTGGGGGGAGGACTGTTCTTC. Its translation: CASSFPLGGGLFF.

This clonotype was recorded at least ten times. This clone may be a read error of a much larger clone one base away. V and J are TRBV7-9 and TRBJ1-1; perhaps TRBD1 as D (5 bases). The V and J ends lost 4 bases and 1 base respectively, with 13 bases between them. The V gene's germline CDR1 is SEHNR and CDR2 FQNEAQ (reference sequence). The CDR3 spans 15 residues. CDR3: CASSSRRDGNTEAFF. The CDR3 DNA reads as TGTGCCAGCAGCTCGAGACGGGACGGGAACACTGAAGCTTTCTTT.

As for this clonotype: The germline gene is not matched at one end of the junction; a read error may be the cause. V and J are TRBV9 and TRBJ2-3; D not resolved. The CDR3 has 13 residues. Germline loops: CDR1 SGDLS, CDR2 YYNGEE. For the CDR3, the DNA is TGTACCAGCAGCGTTTCTCGAGGAGATACGCAGTATTTT. Translating it yields CTSSVSRGDTQYF.